The T cell receptor beta chain described here comes from a study of T cell changes during pregnancy in multiple sclerosis. Data came from immunoSEQ multiplex PCR; TCRdb stores just in-frame clones and leaves some out. The repertoire includes around 40,000 clones, about nine tenths of them detected once, and 0.65% to 0.95% sits in the top ten. As concerns this clone: Other DNA variants within this sample encode the same CDR3.

The CDR3 totals 11 residues. CDR1 SGHTA and CDR2 FQGNSA come from the germline V gene. Trimming removed 4 bases at V and 2 bases at J, with 3 bases between. The sequencing used CD4+ T cells from peripheral blood mononuclear cells, collected after pregnancy. The rearrangement uses TRBV7-2 and TRBJ2-7; unclear D gene. The receptor comes from a female donor in good health, enrolled as a control in a pregnancy study. The CDR3 region has the DNA TGTGCCAGCAGCTCAGCCTACGAGCAGTACTTC. It translates to CASSSAYEQYF.